This T cell receptor (beta chain) was recovered during a study of blood T cell repertoires in COVID-19. Study background: Italy, Spain and the United States were the sources of the convalescent and acute COVID-19 samples. From T cells, B-cell-depleted T cells, or PBMCs came the material, which was cDNA or gDNA.

Under the authors' procedure: Reference gene primer amplification gave estimated nucleated cell counts. Assay: immunoSEQ multiplex PCR; the TCRdb copy retains only in-frame clones and omits some. V and J calls and clone size follow that table, whereas D and trimming were derived from the DNA. The table records about 200,000 clones, approximately 83% of them present only once. The CDR3 is 14 amino acids. From germline, CDR1 is LGHDT and CDR2 YNNKEL (reference sequence). The trim removed 4 bases at V and 3 bases at J, leaving 5 bases unmatched. This rearrangement joins TRBV3-1 (or the pseudogene TRBV3-2) to TRBJ2-7; 8 positions match TRBD2. This sequence originates from a man in his forties or fifties with acute or convalescent COVID-19. Sequencing was carried out using peripheral blood. The chain's CDR3 is CASSPTGTSYEQYF. The CDR3 coding sequence is TGTGCCAGCAGCCCCACCGGGACTAGCTACGAGCAGTACTTC.